Given below is one TCR beta chain in context. Its antigen is not known. The data were obtained in a study of OX40 agonist ivuxolimab in advanced cancers. As for the study in general: The study enrolled dose-escalation patients with hepatocellular carcinoma, melanoma, renal cell or head and neck cancer. There were three patients with partial responses, one having hepatocellular carcinoma and two cutaneous melanoma.

Here immunoSEQ multiplex PCR was the method, and the copy in TCRdb shows in-frame clones only, minus some. Here the sample spans about 110,000 clones, roughly nine tenths being singletons. Germline assignment: CDR1 MDHEN and CDR2 SYDVKM. The V and J ends lost 6 bases and 6 bases, in that order; junction bases with no gene match: 5. This CDR3 comprises 14 residues. Broader study findings: On average, CD8+ T cells showed a greater number of expanded clones than CD4+.

The specimen comprised CD4+ or CD8+ T cells sorted from blood, sampled in a trial of the OX40 agonist ivuxolimab. J is TRBJ1-6 and V is TRBV28; 7 positions agree with TRBD1. This receptor was taken from an adult with an advanced solid tumor such as melanoma, head and neck, liver or kidney cancer. CDR3 sequence: CASSSGQVNSPLHF. The DNA for the CDR3 is TGTGCCAGCAGCTCCGGACAGGTTAATTCACCCCTCCACTTT.